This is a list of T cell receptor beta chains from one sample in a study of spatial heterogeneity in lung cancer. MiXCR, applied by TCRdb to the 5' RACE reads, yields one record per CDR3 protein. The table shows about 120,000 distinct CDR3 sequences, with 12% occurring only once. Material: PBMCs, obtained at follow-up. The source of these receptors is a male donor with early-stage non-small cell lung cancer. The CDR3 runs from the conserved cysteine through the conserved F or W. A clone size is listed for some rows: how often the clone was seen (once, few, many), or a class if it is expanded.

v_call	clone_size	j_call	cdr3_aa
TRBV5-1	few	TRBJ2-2	CASSFQGSNTGELFF
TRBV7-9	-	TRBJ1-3	CASSFRTTVNTIYF
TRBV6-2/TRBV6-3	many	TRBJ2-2	CASRFYSLTGELFF
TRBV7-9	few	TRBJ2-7	CASSPHGSYEQYF
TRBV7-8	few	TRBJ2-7	CASSSGQGPGYEQYF
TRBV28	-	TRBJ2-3	CASSLGGLKADTQYF
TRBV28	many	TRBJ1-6	CASSFRGNSPLHF
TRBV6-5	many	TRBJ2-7	CASSYLDRTPYEQYF
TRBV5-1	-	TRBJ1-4	CASSLGGRPNLNEKLFF
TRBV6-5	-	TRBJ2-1	CASSTLYNEQFF
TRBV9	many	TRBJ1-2	CASSAGQGVSFPGYTF
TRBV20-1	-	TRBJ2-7	CSVTRTDHNSYEQYF
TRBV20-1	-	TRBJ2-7	CSAGGTGTYEQYF
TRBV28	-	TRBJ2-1	CASSFAGLAFF
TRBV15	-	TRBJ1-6	CATSLDRAEGSPLHF
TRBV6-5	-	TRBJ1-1	CASSRKGTEAFF
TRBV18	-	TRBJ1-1	CASSGTALNTEAFF
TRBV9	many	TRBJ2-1	CASSASLTGDRVNEQFF
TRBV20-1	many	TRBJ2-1	CSASRGRGGPNEQFF
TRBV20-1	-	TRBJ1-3	CSARDPMGNTIYF
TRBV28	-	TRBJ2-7	CVSGSSYEQYF
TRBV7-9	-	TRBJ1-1	CASRGVVTEAFF
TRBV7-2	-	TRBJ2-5	CASSSRTGGAKTQYF
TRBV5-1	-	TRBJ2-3	CASSTGDRGDTQYF
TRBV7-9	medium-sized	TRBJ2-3	CASSFHSERTDTQYF
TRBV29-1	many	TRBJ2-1	CSVRIRDSSYNEQFF
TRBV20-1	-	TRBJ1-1	CSAERGAGTEAFF
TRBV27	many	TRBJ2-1	CASRRGRAENNEQFF
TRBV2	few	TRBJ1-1	CASSLRRMNTEAFF
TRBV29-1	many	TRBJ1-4	CSVEVQGALTEKLFF
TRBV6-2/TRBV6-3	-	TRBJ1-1	CASSYMEDTEAFF